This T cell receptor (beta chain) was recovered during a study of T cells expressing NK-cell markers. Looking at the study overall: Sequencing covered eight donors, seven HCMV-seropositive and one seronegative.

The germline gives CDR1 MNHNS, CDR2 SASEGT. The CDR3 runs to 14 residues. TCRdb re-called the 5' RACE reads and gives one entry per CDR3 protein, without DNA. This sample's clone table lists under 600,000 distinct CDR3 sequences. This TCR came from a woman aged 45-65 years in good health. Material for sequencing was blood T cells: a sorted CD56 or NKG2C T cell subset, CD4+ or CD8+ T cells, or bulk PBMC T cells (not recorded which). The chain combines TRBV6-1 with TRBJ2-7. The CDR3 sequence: CASSERGTTNEQYF.